This is a list of T cell receptor beta chains from one sample in a study of T-cell reconstitution after alpha-beta-depleted transplantation in children. TCRdb recomputed calls from the PCR reads with MiXCR, one row per CDR3 protein. The sample shows 350,000 to 500,000 distinct CDR3 sequences, over 40% of them seen only once. The specimen was PBMCs, collected before TCRalphabeta/CD19-depleted stem cell transplant. The receptors come from a girl aged 2 to 9 with aplastic anemia, due to receive a stem cell transplant. Both conserved end residues are part of each CDR3. The order of the fields is J gene, V gene, CDR3 protein.

J: TRBJ2-3
V: TRBV24-1
CDR3: CATSDPLRLAGSTDTQYF

J: TRBJ1-4
V: TRBV5-1
CDR3: CASSFLSQGRGRDNEKLFF

J: TRBJ2-5
V: TRBV28
CDR3: CASTKPPGGQGETQYF

J: TRBJ1-1
V: TRBV5-6
CDR3: CASSLYRDSRQTNTEAFF

J: TRBJ1-5
V: TRBV4-2
CDR3: CASSPRAGVSQGLSNQPQHF

J: TRBJ2-7
V: TRBV2
CDR3: CASGTSGAKYEQYF

J: TRBJ1-6
V: TRBV27
CDR3: CASSSATGGNSPLHF

J: TRBJ2-2
V: TRBV5-1
CDR3: CASRGTTGELFF

J: TRBJ2-1
V: TRBV20-1
CDR3: CSAASVREEDNEQFF

J: TRBJ2-1
V: TRBV20-1
CDR3: CSARGEFSGRAFYNEQFF

J: TRBJ1-1
V: TRBV20-1
CDR3: CSASGQGDEAFF

J: TRBJ1-2
V: TRBV25-1
CDR3: CASGETGQGVYGYTF

J: TRBJ2-5
V: TRBV12-3/TRBV12-4
CDR3: CASTTRTSGGVVWTQYF

J: TRBJ1-2
V: TRBV5-1
CDR3: CASSGGYRGPANYGYTF

J: TRBJ2-3
V: TRBV11-2
CDR3: CASSLTGGQRDTQYF

J: TRBJ2-2
V: TRBV6-9
CDR3: CASSLGTSGEDTGELFF

J: TRBJ2-2
V: TRBV29-1
CDR3: CSVEGRYTGELFF

J: TRBJ2-3
V: TRBV5-1
CDR3: CASSWGDRDFTDTQYF

J: TRBJ2-7
V: TRBV5-1
CDR3: CASSLDPWTTYEQYF

J: TRBJ2-7
V: TRBV5-1
CDR3: CASSLALSGDEQYF

J: TRBJ2-1
V: TRBV20-1
CDR3: CSARALKREGPPNEQFF

J: TRBJ2-5
V: TRBV28
CDR3: CASSWGEARETQYF

J: TRBJ2-2
V: TRBV10-1
CDR3: CASSPDPSGELFF

J: TRBJ2-7
V: TRBV14
CDR3: CASSQRTVLSEQYF

J: TRBJ2-1
V: TRBV7-2
CDR3: CASSQPRGYEQFF